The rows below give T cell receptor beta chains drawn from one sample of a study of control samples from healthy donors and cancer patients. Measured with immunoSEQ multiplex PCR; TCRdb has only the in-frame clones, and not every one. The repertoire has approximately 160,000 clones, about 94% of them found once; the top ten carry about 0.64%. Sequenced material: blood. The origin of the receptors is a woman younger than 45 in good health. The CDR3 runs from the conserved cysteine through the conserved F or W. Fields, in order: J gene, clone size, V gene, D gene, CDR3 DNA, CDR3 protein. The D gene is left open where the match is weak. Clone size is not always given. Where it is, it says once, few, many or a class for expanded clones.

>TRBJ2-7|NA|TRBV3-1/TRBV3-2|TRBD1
TGTGCCAGCAGCCACCTGTCCCGGGACAGGGGGCGGGGGGGCTACGAGCAGTACTTC
CASSHLSRDRGRGGYEQYF
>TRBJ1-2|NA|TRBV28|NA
TGTGCCAGCAGCACTGCCCAGGGTAGGGGCTACACCTTC
CASSTAQGRGYTF
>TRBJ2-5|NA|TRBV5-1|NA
TGCGCCAGCAGCTTGGGAGAGCCACAAGAGACCCAGTACTTC
CASSLGEPQETQYF
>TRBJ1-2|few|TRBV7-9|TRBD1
TGTGCCAGCAGCCACCGCACAGGGGGCGATTATGGCTACACCTTC
CASSHRTGGDYGYTF
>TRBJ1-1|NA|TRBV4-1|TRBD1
TGCGCCAGCAGCCAAGGGACAGGGGGCGAAGCTTTCTTT
CASSQGTGGEAFF
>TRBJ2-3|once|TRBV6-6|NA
TGTGCCAGCAGTTACACATACGCTCCGGATACGCAGTATTTT
CASSYTYAPDTQYF
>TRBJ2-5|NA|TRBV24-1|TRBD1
TGTGCCACCAGTGATCCGGACAGGGGCCAAGAGACCCAGTACTTC
CATSDPDRGQETQYF
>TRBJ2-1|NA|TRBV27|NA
TGTGCCAGCAGTTTGCTGACCCCTATATACAATGAGCAGTTCTTC
CASSLLTPIYNEQFF
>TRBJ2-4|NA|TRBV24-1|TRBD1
TGTGCCACCAGTGACCCGGGACAGGGGAACATTCAGTACTTC
CATSDPGQGNIQYF
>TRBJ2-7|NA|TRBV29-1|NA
TGCAGCGTTGAGGGGCAGGGACCCTACGAGCAGTACTTC
CSVEGQGPYEQYF
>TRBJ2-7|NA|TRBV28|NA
TGTGCCAGCAGTTCCCGTGGCTCCTACGAGCAGTACTTC
CASSSRGSYEQYF
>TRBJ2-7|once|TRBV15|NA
TGTGCCACCAGCAGAGACGGCTACGAGCAGTACTTC
CATSRDGYEQYF
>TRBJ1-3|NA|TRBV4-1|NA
TGCGCCAGCAGCCGACCGGGCGCAGGGAGCTCTGGAAACACCATATATTTT
CASSRPGAGSSGNTIYF
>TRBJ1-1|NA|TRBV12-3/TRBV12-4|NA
TGTGCCAGCAGATATTCTTGGAGCCCTGAAGCTTTCTTT
CASRYSWSPEAFF
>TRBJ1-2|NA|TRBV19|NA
TGTGCCAGTCCGGGAGCTAGATCGGGGAGGGGCTACACCTTC
CASPGARSGRGYTF
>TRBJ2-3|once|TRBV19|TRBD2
TGTGCCAGTAGTATTTTATACGGCGGGAGGGCCCCAGATACGCAGTATTTT
CASSILYGGRAPDTQYF
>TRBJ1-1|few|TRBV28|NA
TGTGCCAGCATAAGCATGGGGGCCATGAACACTGAAGCTTTCTTT
CASISMGAMNTEAFF
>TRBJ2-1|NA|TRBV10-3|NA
TGTGCCATCAGAGCCCAGGGAGGAAACAATGAGCAGTTCTTC
CAIRAQGGNNEQFF
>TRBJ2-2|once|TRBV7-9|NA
TGTGCCAGCAGCGGGATAACAGACACCGGGGAGCTGTTTTTT
CASSGITDTGELFF
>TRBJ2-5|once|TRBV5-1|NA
TGCGCCAGCAGCTTGTTGGGGAACCAAGAGACCCAGTACTTC
CASSLLGNQETQYF
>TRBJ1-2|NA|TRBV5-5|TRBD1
TGTGCCAGCAGTCCCATTTCTAGGACAGGGGGGAACGACGGCTACACCTTC
CASSPISRTGGNDGYTF
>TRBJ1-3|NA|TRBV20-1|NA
TGCAGTGCTAGGGGGGGAAACACCATATATTTT
CSARGGNTIYF
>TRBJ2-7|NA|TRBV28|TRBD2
TGTGCCAGCAGTTTAGGACTAGCGGGAGGGATCTCCTACGAGCAGTACTTC
CASSLGLAGGISYEQYF
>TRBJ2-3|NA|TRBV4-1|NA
TGCGCCAGCAGCCAAGAGGAGGGCGGGATCTCTAGCACAGATACGCAGTATTTT
CASSQEEGGISSTDTQYF
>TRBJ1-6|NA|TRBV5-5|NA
TGTGCCAGCAGCTTGAAAAGTAATTCACCCCTCCACTTT
CASSLKSNSPLHF
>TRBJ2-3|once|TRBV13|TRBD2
TGTGCCAGCAGCTTCCGGCTGCTAGCGGCGGGGGCAGATACGCAGTATTTT
CASSFRLLAAGADTQYF
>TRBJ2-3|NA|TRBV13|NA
TGTGCCAGCAGCTTCGGGACCAGCACAGATACGCAGTATTTT
CASSFGTSTDTQYF
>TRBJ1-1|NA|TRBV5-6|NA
TGTGCCAGCAGCTTGAGCGACAGAATCAACACTGAAGCTTTCTTT
CASSLSDRINTEAFF
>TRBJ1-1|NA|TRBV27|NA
TGTGCCAGCCGTTTCATGGGGCGTGGGAACACTGAAGCTTTCTTT
CASRFMGRGNTEAFF
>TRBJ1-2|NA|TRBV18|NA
TGTGCCAGCTCCCCTTCTGACGCCAGAGGCTACACCTTC
CASSPSDARGYTF
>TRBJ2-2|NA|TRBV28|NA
TGTGCCACCGGGATCAACACCGGGGAGCTGTTTTTT
CATGINTGELFF
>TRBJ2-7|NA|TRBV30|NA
TGTGCCTGGAGTAGGTCACACCCCTACGAGCAGTACTTC
CAWSRSHPYEQYF
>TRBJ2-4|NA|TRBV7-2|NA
TGTGCCAGCAGCTCCCGGGACGTACAGTACTTC
CASSSRDVQYF
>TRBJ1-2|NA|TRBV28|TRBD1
TGTGCCAGCAGTTTAGGACAGGGTCTTTTCTACACCTTC
CASSLGQGLFYTF
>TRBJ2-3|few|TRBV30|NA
TGTGCCTGGCACTACACAGATACGCAGTATTTT
CAWHYTDTQYF
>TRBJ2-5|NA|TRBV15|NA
TGTGCCACCCAAGGTGAAGACGGCGTAAAAGAGACCCAGTACTTC
CATQGEDGVKETQYF
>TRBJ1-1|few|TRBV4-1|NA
TGCGCCAGCAGTGGGCCGCTGAGGGCCACTGAAGCTTTCTTT
CASSGPLRATEAFF
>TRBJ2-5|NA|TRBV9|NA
TGTGCCAGCAGCAACCGACAGGAGACAGAGACCCAGTACTTC
CASSNRQETETQYF
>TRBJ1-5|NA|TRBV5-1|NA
TGCGCCAGCCCTTACCAGCATTTT
CASPYQHF
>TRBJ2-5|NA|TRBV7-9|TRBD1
TGTGCCAGCAGCTCACGACAGGGTACGAAGACCCAGTACTTC
CASSSRQGTKTQYF
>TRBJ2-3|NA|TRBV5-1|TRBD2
TGCGCCAGCAGCGCCACTAGCGGGAGCACAGATACGCAGTATTTT
CASSATSGSTDTQYF
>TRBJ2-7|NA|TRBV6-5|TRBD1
TGTGCCAGCAGGACAGGGGGGACCTACGAGCAGTACTTC
CASRTGGTYEQYF